This T cell receptor beta chain was recovered during a study of T cell responses to AZD1222 COVID-19 vaccine. Across the study: Analysis merged second doses at about 4 or about 12 weeks. General study points: Clonal diversity may have been underestimated, and the donors were mostly white British, with more females than males.

Profiled with immunoSEQ multiplex PCR; TCRdb holds only in-frame clones, not every one. The sample gives tens of thousands of clones, more than 70% of which show up once; roughly 11% is in the top ten. Germline loops: CDR1 SNHLY, CDR2 FYNNEI. The CDR3 is made up of 13 amino acids. Trimming stripped 4 bases from V and 7 bases from J, with 13 bases between. Remarks on this clone: Its antigen is unknown.

Specimen: peripheral blood, collected on day 0 of AZD1222 vaccination. The receptor comes from an adult in good health. This chain uses TRBV2 with TRBJ2-5; perhaps TRBD2 as D (5 bases). CDR3 region: CASSGASLGTQYF. CDR3 DNA sequence: TGTGCCAGCAGTGGGGCTAGCCTAGGGACCCAGTACTTC.